This record looks at one T cell receptor (beta chain) sequence and its context. Its antigen is not identified. This sample was included in a study of blood T cells in healthy people across ages. The study's findings and limits: TCR beta diversity tracked closely with naive T cell percentage. More naive CD4+ cells and higher diversity marked long-lived donors relative to aged donors.

The second PCR ran about 6 to 12 cycles with a sample-barcoded 5' primer and J-beta primers. TCRdb re-derived calls from the 5' RACE reads in MiXCR, one entry per CDR3 protein. The table lists 700,000 to 900,000 distinct CDR3 sequences, about 26% of them singletons. These data also formed part of another study, on T cells of mothers and their children.

The clonotype originates from a boy aged 5 to 17 in good health. Sequencing was done on a sample of blood.

The CDR3 loop is CSVVQQGPQETQYF. The CDR3 nucleotides are TGCAGCGTTGTTCAACAGGGCCCCCAAGAGACCCAGTACTTC. The rearrangement uses TRBV29-1 and TRBJ2-5; D is perhaps TRBD1 (6 bases). V dropped 4 bases and J dropped 1 base, with 13 bases sitting between them. CDR1 and CDR2 (germline): SQVTM, ANQGSEA. The CDR3 is 14 amino acids.